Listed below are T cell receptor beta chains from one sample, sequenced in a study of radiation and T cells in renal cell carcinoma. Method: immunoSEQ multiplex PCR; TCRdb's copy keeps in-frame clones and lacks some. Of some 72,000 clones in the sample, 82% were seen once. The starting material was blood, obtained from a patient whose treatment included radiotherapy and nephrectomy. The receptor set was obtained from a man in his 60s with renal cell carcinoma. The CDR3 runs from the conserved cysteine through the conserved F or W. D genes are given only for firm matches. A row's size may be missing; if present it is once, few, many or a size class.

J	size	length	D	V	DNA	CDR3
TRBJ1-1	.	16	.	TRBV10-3	TGTGCCATCAGTGAGTCGACAGGTGTTTATGGCACTGAAGCTTTCTTT	CAISESTGVYGTEAFF
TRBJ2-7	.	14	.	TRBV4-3	TGCGCCAGCAGCGGTGGCAGGGGCCTCTACGAGCAGTACTTC	CASSGGRGLYEQYF
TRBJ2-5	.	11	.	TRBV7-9	TGTGCCAGCAGCCTTCTCGAGACCCAGTACTTC	CASSLLETQYF
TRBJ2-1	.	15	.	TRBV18	TGTGCCAGCTCCCCGTCCGGGAGAAGGATGAATGAGCAGTTCTTC	CASSPSGRRMNEQFF
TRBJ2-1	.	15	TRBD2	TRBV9	TGTGCCAGCAGCGTCTGGACTAGCGGGAGCTATGAGCAGTTCTTC	CASSVWTSGSYEQFF
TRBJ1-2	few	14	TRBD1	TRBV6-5	TGTGCCAGCAGGCTCGGACAGGGAATCTATGGCTACACCTTC	CASRLGQGIYGYTF
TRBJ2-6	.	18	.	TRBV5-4	TGTGCCAGCAGCTTGGCCCGCTCCCTGGGCTCTGGGGCCAACGTCCTGACTTTC	CASSLARSLGSGANVLTF
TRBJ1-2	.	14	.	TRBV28	TGTGCCAGCACCAGACGGGGGGTAAACTATGGCTACACCTTC	CASTRRGVNYGYTF
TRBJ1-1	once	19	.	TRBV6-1	TGTGCCAGCAGTGCCATCCTCAAAAGTCTTCCCCGTTCGAACACTGAAGCTTTCTTT	CASSAILKSLPRSNTEAFF
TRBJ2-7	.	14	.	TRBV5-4	TGTGCCAGCAGTTTACAGGGTGGTACCTACGAGCAGTACTTC	CASSLQGGTYEQYF
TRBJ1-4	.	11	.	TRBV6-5	TGTGCCGGGGTTGGGGAGGGAAAACTGTTTTTT	CAGVGEGKLFF
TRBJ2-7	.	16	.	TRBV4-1	TGCGCCAGCAGCCCTGATAAAGCGGTTCGCTCCTACGAGCAGTACTTC	CASSPDKAVRSYEQYF
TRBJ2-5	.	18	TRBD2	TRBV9	TGTGCCAGCAGCGCCGGGACTAGCGGCCCACTACTCCAAGAGACCCAGTACTTC	CASSAGTSGPLLQETQYF
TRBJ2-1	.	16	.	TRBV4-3	TGCGCCAGCAGCCCCGAGGCTACACTAAACTACAATGAGCAGTTCTTC	CASSPEATLNYNEQFF
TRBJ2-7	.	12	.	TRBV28	TGTGCCAGCAGTCCGGGGCCCTACGAGCAGTACTTC	CASSPGPYEQYF
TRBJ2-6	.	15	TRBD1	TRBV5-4	TGTGCCAGCAGCGTACAGGGGTCTGGGGCCAACGTCCTGACTTTC	CASSVQGSGANVLTF
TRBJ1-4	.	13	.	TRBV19	TGTGCCAGTAGTTTGAGAGGGAGTGAAAAACTGTTTTTT	CASSLRGSEKLFF